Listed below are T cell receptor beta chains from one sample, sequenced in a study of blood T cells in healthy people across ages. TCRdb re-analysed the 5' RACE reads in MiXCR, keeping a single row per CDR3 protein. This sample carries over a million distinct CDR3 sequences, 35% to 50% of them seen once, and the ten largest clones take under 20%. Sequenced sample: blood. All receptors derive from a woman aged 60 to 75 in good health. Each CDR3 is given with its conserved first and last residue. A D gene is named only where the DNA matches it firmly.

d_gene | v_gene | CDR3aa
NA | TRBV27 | CAGSLNWRGLLGEKLFF
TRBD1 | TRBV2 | CASAGTGVTGELFF
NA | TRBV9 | CASSVEGQGSMDTQYF
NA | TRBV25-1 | CASSELRQGGEQYF
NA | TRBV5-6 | CASSLVGTNQPQHF
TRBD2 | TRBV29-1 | CSVDVSSSGAYNEQYF
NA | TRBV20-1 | CSARVSQKVDEQFF
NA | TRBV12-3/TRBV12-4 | CASSPLGGHGEQFF
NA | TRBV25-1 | CASSENTGRNQPQHF
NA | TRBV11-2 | CASSPRAYTDTQYF
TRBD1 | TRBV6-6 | CASSRGRRETQYF
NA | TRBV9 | CASSIGGGGSGANVLTF
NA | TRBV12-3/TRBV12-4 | CASRRSGLQGRISYEQYF
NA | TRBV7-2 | CASSLSWGAYGYTF
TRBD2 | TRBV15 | CATSRDAGTSGTRDPYEQYF
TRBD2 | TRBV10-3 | CAIRDAGGYEQYF